These T cell receptor beta chains were read from a single sample in a study of blood T cells in healthy people across ages. TCRdb re-called the 5' RACE reads with MiXCR, one entry per CDR3 protein. In the table there are hundreds of thousands of distinct CDR3 sequences, around 25% of which are singletons. The same data also contributed to another study, on T cells of mothers and their children.

The sample taken for sequencing was blood. The receptors stem from a boy aged 10-17 years in good health. CDR3s include the opening cysteine and the closing phenylalanine or tryptophan. Each record gives: clone size, CDR3 length, J gene, D gene, V gene, CDR3 protein, CDR3 DNA. A D gene is named only where the DNA matches it firmly. Size values are once, few and many counts, or a class for expanded clones, and some rows have none.

size: -
length: 14
J: TRBJ2-3
D: TRBD2
V: TRBV29-1
CDR3: CSGQTSGEGDTQYF
DNA: TGCAGCGGCCAGACTAGCGGGGAAGGAGATACGCAGTATTTT

size: many
length: 14
J: TRBJ2-2
D: -
V: TRBV28
CDR3: CASSSGSWAGELFF
DNA: TGTGCCAGCAGCTCCGGGTCGTGGGCCGGGGAGCTGTTTTTT

size: few
length: 16
J: TRBJ2-5
D: TRBD2
V: TRBV12-3/TRBV12-4
CDR3: CASSLGLAGIQETQYF
DNA: TGTGCCAGCAGTTTAGGGCTAGCGGGGATACAAGAGACCCAGTACTTC

size: -
length: 15
J: TRBJ2-7
D: -
V: TRBV28
CDR3: CASSLGGGGTDEQYF
DNA: TGTGCCAGCAGTTTAGGAGGGGGGGGGACTGACGAGCAGTACTTC

size: -
length: 11
J: TRBJ2-7
D: -
V: TRBV15
CDR3: CATSRRDRQYF
DNA: TGTGCCACCAGCAGGCGGGACAGACAGTACTTC

size: -
length: 12
J: TRBJ2-7
D: -
V: TRBV28
CDR3: CASNPRGTEQYF
DNA: TGTGCCAGCAATCCCCGGGGCACCGAGCAGTACTTC

size: -
length: 14
J: TRBJ2-7
D: -
V: TRBV7-2
CDR3: CASSLGLVPYEQYF
DNA: TGTGCCAGCAGCTTAGGGCTGGTACCCTACGAGCAGTACTTC

size: -
length: 16
J: TRBJ1-5
D: -
V: TRBV4-1
CDR3: CASSQDQSRRNQPQHF
DNA: TGCGCCAGCAGCCAAGACCAGTCGAGGCGCAATCAGCCCCAGCATTTT

size: few
length: 14
J: TRBJ2-5
D: TRBD2
V: TRBV20-1
CDR3: CSARDGREKETQYF
DNA: TGCAGTGCTAGAGACGGGCGGGAGAAAGAGACCCAGTACTTC

size: -
length: 16
J: TRBJ2-6
D: TRBD2
V: TRBV20-1
CDR3: CSARSSGGSGANVLTF
DNA: TGCAGTGCTAGGAGTAGCGGGGGGTCTGGGGCCAACGTCCTGACTTTC

size: -
length: 13
J: TRBJ2-3
D: -
V: TRBV2
CDR3: CASSSAGTDTQYF
DNA: TGTGCCAGCAGCTCGGCGGGCACAGATACGCAGTATTTT

size: -
length: 16
J: TRBJ2-1
D: -
V: TRBV5-1
CDR3: CASSLSSTGLYNEQFF
DNA: TGCGCCAGCAGCTTGTCTTCCACAGGCCTCTACAATGAGCAGTTCTTC

size: few
length: 13
J: TRBJ2-5
D: TRBD2
V: TRBV10-2
CDR3: CASKPPSGETQYF
DNA: TGCGCCAGCAAACCTCCTAGCGGGGAGACCCAGTACTTC

size: few
length: 11
J: TRBJ2-1
D: -
V: TRBV7-9
CDR3: CASTDREGGFF
DNA: TGTGCCAGCACCGACAGGGAGGGTGGGTTCTTC

size: -
length: 16
J: TRBJ2-1
D: TRBD2
V: TRBV11-2
CDR3: CASSLLGPSGGIEQFF
DNA: TGTGCCAGCAGCCTCCTGGGACCTAGCGGGGGGATCGAGCAGTTCTTC

size: -
length: 13
J: TRBJ2-1
D: -
V: TRBV12-3/TRBV12-4
CDR3: CASSSFNYNEQFF
DNA: TGTGCCAGCAGCTCCTTTAACTACAATGAGCAGTTCTTC

size: -
length: 16
J: TRBJ1-4
D: TRBD1
V: TRBV10-3
CDR3: CAISGQATATNEKLFF
DNA: TGTGCCATCTCAGGACAGGCGACTGCAACTAATGAAAAACTGTTTTTT

size: -
length: 15
J: TRBJ2-1
D: TRBD1
V: TRBV3-1
CDR3: CASSQDSGTGNEQFF
DNA: TGTGCCAGCAGCCAAGATTCAGGGACAGGCAATGAGCAGTTCTTC

size: -
length: 13
J: TRBJ2-5
D: -
V: TRBV2
CDR3: CATPGPGQETQYF
DNA: TGTGCCACCCCAGGGCCAGGGCAAGAGACCCAGTACTTC

size: few
length: 14
J: TRBJ1-5
D: TRBD1
V: TRBV6-2/TRBV6-3
CDR3: CASSGGISNQPQHF
DNA: TGTGCCAGCTCAGGGGGTATTAGCAATCAGCCCCAGCATTTT

size: once
length: 15
J: TRBJ2-1
D: TRBD2
V: TRBV9
CDR3: CASSEGTSGGREQFF
DNA: TGTGCCAGCAGCGAGGGGACTAGCGGGGGCAGGGAGCAGTTCTTC

size: -
length: 12
J: TRBJ1-2
D: -
V: TRBV6-5
CDR3: CASMGGADGYTF
DNA: TGTGCCAGCATGGGGGGGGCTGATGGCTACACCTTC

size: few
length: 14
J: TRBJ1-2
D: TRBD1
V: TRBV7-2
CDR3: CASSQGTAIYGYTF
DNA: TGTGCCAGCAGCCAAGGGACAGCCATTTATGGCTACACCTTC

size: -
length: 16
J: TRBJ2-2
D: TRBD1
V: TRBV6-1
CDR3: CASRRTAGQGAGELFF
DNA: TGTGCCAGCCGACGTACTGCCGGACAGGGGGCCGGGGAGCTGTTTTTT

size: -
length: 14
J: TRBJ1-4
D: -
V: TRBV6-5
CDR3: CASSYSLGNEKLFF
DNA: TGTGCCAGCAGTTACTCGCTCGGAAATGAAAAACTGTTTTTT

size: few
length: 12
J: TRBJ1-2
D: -
V: TRBV6-5
CDR3: CASSTTDYGYTF
DNA: TGTGCCAGCAGTACAACGGACTATGGCTACACCTTC

size: once
length: 14
J: TRBJ1-3
D: -
V: TRBV19
CDR3: CATTRHPSGNTIYF
DNA: TGTGCCACCACCCGACACCCCTCTGGAAACACCATATATTTT

size: few
length: 16
J: TRBJ2-7
D: TRBD1
V: TRBV27
CDR3: CASSLYGQGWTYEQYF
DNA: TGTGCCAGCAGCCTCTATGGACAGGGATGGACCTACGAGCAGTACTTC

size: -
length: 15
J: TRBJ1-1
D: -
V: TRBV3-1
CDR3: CASSQVSTANTEAFF
DNA: TGTGCCAGCAGCCAAGTTAGCACAGCCAACACTGAAGCTTTCTTT

size: few
length: 15
J: TRBJ1-5
D: -
V: TRBV12-3/TRBV12-4
CDR3: CASSLVVAGNQPQHF
DNA: TGTGCCAGCAGTTTAGTGGTGGCGGGCAATCAGCCCCAGCATTTT

size: many
length: 18
J: TRBJ2-6
D: TRBD2
V: TRBV5-1
CDR3: CASSSGLAGISGANVLTF
DNA: TGCGCCAGCAGCAGCGGACTAGCGGGGATCTCTGGGGCCAACGTCCTGACTTTC

size: many
length: 15
J: TRBJ2-7
D: TRBD2
V: TRBV6-5
CDR3: CASSRTSGGSTEQYF
DNA: TGTGCCAGCTCCCGGACTAGCGGGGGGTCTACGGAGCAGTACTTC

size: -
length: 16
J: TRBJ2-1
D: TRBD2
V: TRBV7-2
CDR3: CASSLAAWGGGNEQFF
DNA: TGTGCCAGCAGCTTGGCTGCTTGGGGCGGGGGCAATGAGCAGTTCTTC

size: few
length: 15
J: TRBJ1-1
D: TRBD1
V: TRBV12-3/TRBV12-4
CDR3: CASSPTGVIDTEAFF
DNA: TGTGCCAGCAGCCCTACAGGGGTTATCGACACTGAAGCTTTCTTT

size: -
length: 14
J: TRBJ2-7
D: TRBD1
V: TRBV20-1
CDR3: CSAPKTGGDGEQYF
DNA: TGCAGTGCACCGAAGACAGGGGGCGATGGGGAGCAGTACTTC

size: -
length: 20
J: TRBJ2-5
D: TRBD2
V: TRBV20-1
CDR3: CSARFSGLAGATDNQETQYF
DNA: TGCAGTGCTAGATTTTCCGGACTAGCGGGGGCCACCGATAACCAAGAGACCCAGTACTTC

size: -
length: 15
J: TRBJ2-7
D: -
V: TRBV9
CDR3: CASSVGEASSYEQYF
DNA: TGTGCCAGCAGCGTAGGGGAGGCAAGCTCCTACGAGCAGTACTTC

size: -
length: 13
J: TRBJ2-5
D: -
V: TRBV20-1
CDR3: CSARRFGEETQYF
DNA: TGCAGTGCTAGACGGTTCGGGGAAGAGACCCAGTACTTC

size: -
length: 14
J: TRBJ2-1
D: -
V: TRBV5-1
CDR3: CASMWGGSSGEQFF
DNA: TGCGCCAGCATGTGGGGGGGCTCGAGCGGTGAGCAGTTCTTC

size: -
length: 11
J: TRBJ1-4
D: -
V: TRBV30
CDR3: CAWSIREKLFF
DNA: TGTGCCTGGAGTATCCGAGAAAAACTGTTTTTT

size: -
length: 15
J: TRBJ2-6
D: -
V: TRBV3-1
CDR3: CASRLISSGANVLTF
DNA: TGTGCCAGCAGGCTCATCAGCTCTGGGGCCAACGTCCTGACTTTC

size: few
length: 15
J: TRBJ2-5
D: TRBD2
V: TRBV2
CDR3: CASSEESGEAETQYF
DNA: TGTGCCAGCAGTGAAGAAAGCGGGGAGGCAGAGACCCAGTACTTC

size: few
length: 15
J: TRBJ2-5
D: -
V: TRBV5-1
CDR3: CASSLTQGPQETQYF
DNA: TGCGCCAGCAGCTTGACCCAGGGGCCTCAAGAGACCCAGTACTTC

size: -
length: 15
J: TRBJ1-4
D: TRBD1
V: TRBV20-1
CDR3: CSASGTSTGAEKLFF
DNA: TGCAGTGCCTCCGGGACCTCGACAGGGGCGGAAAAACTGTTTTTT

size: -
length: 13
J: TRBJ2-5
D: -
V: TRBV3-1
CDR3: CASSQIIGETQYF
DNA: TGTGCCAGCAGCCAAATTATTGGGGAGACCCAGTACTTC

size: -
length: 14
J: TRBJ2-5
D: TRBD2
V: TRBV12-3/TRBV12-4
CDR3: CASRISGGAETQYF
DNA: TGTGCCAGCAGGATCAGCGGGGGGGCCGAGACCCAGTACTTC

size: -
length: 17
J: TRBJ2-3
D: TRBD2
V: TRBV7-9
CDR3: CASSEPRTSGYTDTQYF
DNA: TGTGCCAGCAGCGAACCGCGGACTAGCGGCTACACAGATACGCAGTATTTT

size: -
length: 15
J: TRBJ2-7
D: TRBD2
V: TRBV12-3/TRBV12-4
CDR3: CASSYRLAGLDEQYF
DNA: TGTGCCAGCAGCTATCGACTAGCGGGATTAGACGAGCAGTACTTC

size: -
length: 14
J: TRBJ2-7
D: TRBD1
V: TRBV2
CDR3: CASSERDREYEQYF
DNA: TGTGCCAGCAGTGAAAGGGACAGGGAGTACGAGCAGTACTTC

size: -
length: 13
J: TRBJ2-1
D: -
V: TRBV5-1
CDR3: CASSVGDFSEQFF
DNA: TGCGCCAGCAGCGTCGGGGACTTTAGTGAGCAGTTCTTC

size: -
length: 12
J: TRBJ2-5
D: -
V: TRBV2
CDR3: CASVEQQETQYF
DNA: TGTGCCAGCGTCGAACAGCAAGAGACCCAGTACTTC

size: many
length: 17
J: TRBJ2-6
D: TRBD1
V: TRBV5-5
CDR3: CASSPGQGMVGANVLTF
DNA: TGTGCCAGCAGCCCAGGACAGGGGATGGTTGGGGCCAACGTCCTGACTTTC

size: once
length: 13
J: TRBJ1-5
D: TRBD1
V: TRBV29-1
CDR3: CSVVTGENQPQHF
DNA: TGCAGCGTTGTAACAGGGGAAAATCAGCCCCAGCATTTT

size: -
length: 17
J: TRBJ2-3
D: -
V: TRBV5-5
CDR3: CASSFQTSTLATDTQYF
DNA: TGTGCCAGCAGCTTCCAAACCTCGACCCTCGCCACAGATACGCAGTATTTT

size: few
length: 15
J: TRBJ1-1
D: -
V: TRBV4-1
CDR3: CASSLNTGLNTEAFF
DNA: TGCGCCAGTAGCCTTAACACAGGGTTGAACACTGAAGCTTTCTTT